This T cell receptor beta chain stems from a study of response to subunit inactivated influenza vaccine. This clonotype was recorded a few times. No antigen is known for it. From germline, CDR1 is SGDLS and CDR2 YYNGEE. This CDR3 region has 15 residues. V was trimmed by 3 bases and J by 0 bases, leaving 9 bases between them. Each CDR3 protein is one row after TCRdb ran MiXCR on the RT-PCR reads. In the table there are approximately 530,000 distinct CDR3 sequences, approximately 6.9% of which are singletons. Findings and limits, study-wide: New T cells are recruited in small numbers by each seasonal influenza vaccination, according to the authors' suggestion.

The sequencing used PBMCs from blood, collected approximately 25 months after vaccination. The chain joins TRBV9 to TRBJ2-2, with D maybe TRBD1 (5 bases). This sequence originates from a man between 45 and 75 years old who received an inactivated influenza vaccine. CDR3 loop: CASSGRASNTGELFF. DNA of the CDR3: TGTGCCAGCAGCGGCAGGGCTTCGAACACCGGGGAGCTGTTTTTT.